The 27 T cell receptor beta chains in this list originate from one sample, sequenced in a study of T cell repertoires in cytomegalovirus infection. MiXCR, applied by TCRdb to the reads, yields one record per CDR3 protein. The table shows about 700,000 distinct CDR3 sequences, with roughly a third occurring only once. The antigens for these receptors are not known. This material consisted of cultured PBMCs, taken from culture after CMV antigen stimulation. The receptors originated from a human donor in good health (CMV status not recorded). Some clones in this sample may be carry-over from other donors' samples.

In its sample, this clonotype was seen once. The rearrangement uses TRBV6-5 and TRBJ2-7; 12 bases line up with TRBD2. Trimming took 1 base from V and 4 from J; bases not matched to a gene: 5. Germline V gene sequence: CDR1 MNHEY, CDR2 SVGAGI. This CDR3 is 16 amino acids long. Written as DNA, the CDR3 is TGTGCCAGCAGTTACTTCTCTAGCGGGGGGGGGTACGAGCAGTACTTC. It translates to CASSYFSSGGGYEQYF.

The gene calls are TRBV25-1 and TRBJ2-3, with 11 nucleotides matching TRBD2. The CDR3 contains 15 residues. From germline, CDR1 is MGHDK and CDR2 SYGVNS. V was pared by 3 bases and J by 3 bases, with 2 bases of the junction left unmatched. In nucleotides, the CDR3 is TGTGCCAGCAGTGACGCTAGCGGGAGGACAGATACGCAGTATTTT. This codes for CASSDASGRTDTQYF.

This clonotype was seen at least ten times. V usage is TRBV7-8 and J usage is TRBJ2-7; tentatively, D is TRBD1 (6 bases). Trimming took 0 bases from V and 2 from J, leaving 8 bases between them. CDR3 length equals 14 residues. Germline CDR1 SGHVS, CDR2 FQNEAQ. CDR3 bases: TGTGCCAGCAGCTTAGCGACAGGTCCCTACGAGCAGTACTTC. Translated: CASSLATGPYEQYF.

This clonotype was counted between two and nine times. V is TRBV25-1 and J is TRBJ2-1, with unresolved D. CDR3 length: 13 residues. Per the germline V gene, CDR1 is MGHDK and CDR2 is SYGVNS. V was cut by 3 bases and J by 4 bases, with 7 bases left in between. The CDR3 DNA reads TGTGCCAGCAGTGACCTCCCATACAATGAGCAGTTCTTC. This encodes CASSDLPYNEQFF.

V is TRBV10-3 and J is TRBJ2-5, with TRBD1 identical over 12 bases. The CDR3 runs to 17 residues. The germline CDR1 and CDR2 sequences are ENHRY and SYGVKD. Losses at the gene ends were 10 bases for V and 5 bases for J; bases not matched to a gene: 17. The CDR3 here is CATRNLGDRGRRETQYF. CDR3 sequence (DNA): TGTGCCACCCGCAACCTCGGGGACAGGGGGCGCCGGGAGACCCAGTACTTC.

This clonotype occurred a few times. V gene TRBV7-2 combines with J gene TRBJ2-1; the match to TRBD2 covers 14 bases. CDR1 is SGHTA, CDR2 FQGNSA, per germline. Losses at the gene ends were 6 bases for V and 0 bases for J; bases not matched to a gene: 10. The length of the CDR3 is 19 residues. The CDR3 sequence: CASRSGTSGSPSSYNEQFF. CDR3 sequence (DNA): TGTGCCAGCAGATCCGGGACTAGCGGGAGTCCCAGCTCCTACAATGAGCAGTTCTTC.

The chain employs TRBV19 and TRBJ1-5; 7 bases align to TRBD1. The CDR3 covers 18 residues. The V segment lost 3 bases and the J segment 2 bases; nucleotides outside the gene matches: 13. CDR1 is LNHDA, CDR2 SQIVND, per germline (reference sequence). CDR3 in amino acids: CASSISWDSSGGNQPQHF. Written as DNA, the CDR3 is TGTGCCAGTAGTATCTCCTGGGACAGCTCAGGGGGCAATCAGCCCCAGCATTTT. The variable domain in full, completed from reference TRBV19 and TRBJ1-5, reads DGGITQSPKYLFRKEGQNVTLSCEQNLNHDAMYWYRQDPGQGLRLIYYSQIVNDFQKGDIAEGYSVSREKKESFPLTVTSAQKNPTAFYLCASSISWDSSGGNQPQHFGDGTRLSIL.

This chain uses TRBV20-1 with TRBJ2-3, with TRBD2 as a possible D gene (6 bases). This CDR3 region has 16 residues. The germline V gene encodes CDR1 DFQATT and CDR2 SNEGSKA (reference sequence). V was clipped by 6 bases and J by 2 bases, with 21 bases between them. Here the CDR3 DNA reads TGCAGTGCCGTGTGGCGACGGCGGGGCAACACAGATACGCAGTATTTT. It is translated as CSAVWRRRGNTDTQYF.

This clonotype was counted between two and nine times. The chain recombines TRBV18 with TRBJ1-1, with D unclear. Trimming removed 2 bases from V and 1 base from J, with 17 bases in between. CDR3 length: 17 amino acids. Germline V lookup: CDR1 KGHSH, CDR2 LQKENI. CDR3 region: CASSPYGPDTWNTEAFF. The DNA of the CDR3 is TGTGCCAGCTCACCATACGGGCCAGATACGTGGAACACTGAAGCTTTCTTT.

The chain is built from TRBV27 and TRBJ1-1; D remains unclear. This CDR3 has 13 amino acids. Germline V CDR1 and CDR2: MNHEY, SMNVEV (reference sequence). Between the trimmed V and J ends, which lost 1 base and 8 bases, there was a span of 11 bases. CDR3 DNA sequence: TGTGCCAGCAGTTTATTCCCGCGGTGGGAAGCTTTCTTT. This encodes CASSLFPRWEAFF.

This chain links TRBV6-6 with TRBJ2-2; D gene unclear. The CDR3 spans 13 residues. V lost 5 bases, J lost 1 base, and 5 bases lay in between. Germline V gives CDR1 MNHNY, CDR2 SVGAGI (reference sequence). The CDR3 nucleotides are TGTGCCAGCAGTCACGAGAACACCGGGGAGCTGTTTTTT. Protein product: CASSHENTGELFF.

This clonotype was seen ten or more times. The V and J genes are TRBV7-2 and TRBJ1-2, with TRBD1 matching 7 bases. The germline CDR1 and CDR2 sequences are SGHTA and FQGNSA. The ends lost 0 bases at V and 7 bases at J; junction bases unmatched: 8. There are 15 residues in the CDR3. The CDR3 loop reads CASSLAMTGYRGYTF. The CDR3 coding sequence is TGTGCCAGCAGCTTAGCGATGACAGGGTATCGTGGCTACACCTTC. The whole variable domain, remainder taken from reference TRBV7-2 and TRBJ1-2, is GAGVSQSPSNKVTEKGKDVELRCDPISGHTALYWYRQSLGQGLEFLIYFQGNSAPDKSGLPSDRFSAERTGGSVSTLTIQRTQQEDSAVYLCASSLAMTGYRGYTFGSGTRLTVV.

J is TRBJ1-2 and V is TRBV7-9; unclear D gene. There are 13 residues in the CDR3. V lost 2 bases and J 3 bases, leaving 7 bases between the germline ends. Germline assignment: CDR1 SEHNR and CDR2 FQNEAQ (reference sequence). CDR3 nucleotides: TGTGCCAGCAGCTTACCACTTGACTATGGCTACACCTTC. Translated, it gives CASSLPLDYGYTF. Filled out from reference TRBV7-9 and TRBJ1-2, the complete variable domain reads DTGVSQNPRHKITKRGQNVTFRCDPISEHNRLYWYRQTLGQGPEFLTYFQNEAQLEKSRLLSDRFSAERPKGSFSTLEIQRTEQGDSAMYLCASSLPLDYGYTFGSGTRLTVV.

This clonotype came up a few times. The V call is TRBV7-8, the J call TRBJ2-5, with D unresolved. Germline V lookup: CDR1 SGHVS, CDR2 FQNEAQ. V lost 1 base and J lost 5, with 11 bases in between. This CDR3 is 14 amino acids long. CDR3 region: CASSLGLESETQYF. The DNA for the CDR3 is TGTGCCAGCAGCTTAGGTCTAGAGAGTGAGACCCAGTACTTC. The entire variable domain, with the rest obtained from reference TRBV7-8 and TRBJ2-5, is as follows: GAGVSQSPRYKVAKRGQDVALRCDPISGHVSLFWYQQALGQGPEFLTYFQNEAQLDKSGLPSDRFFAERPEGSVSTLKIQRTQQEDSAVYLCASSLGLESETQYFGPGTRLLVL.

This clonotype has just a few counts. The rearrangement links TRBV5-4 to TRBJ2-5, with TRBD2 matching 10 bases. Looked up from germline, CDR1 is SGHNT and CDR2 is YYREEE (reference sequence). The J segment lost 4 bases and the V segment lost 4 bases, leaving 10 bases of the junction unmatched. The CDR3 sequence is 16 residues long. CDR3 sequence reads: CASSQQAGGRGETQYF. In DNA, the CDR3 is TGTGCCAGCAGCCAGCAAGCGGGGGGGAGGGGAGAGACCCAGTACTTC.

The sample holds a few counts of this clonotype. This chain's CDR3 is CASSLAQLGGSPLHF. DNA of the CDR3: TGTGCCAGCAGCTTAGCCCAACTAGGGGGATCACCCCTCCACTTT. V and J are TRBV7-8 and TRBJ1-6; perhaps TRBD1 as D (6 bases). This CDR3 region has 15 residues. Germline lookup yields CDR1 SGHVS and CDR2 FQNEAQ. V was trimmed by 0 bases and J by 10 bases, leaving 13 bases between them.

CDR3 in amino acids: CAISPTGSTDTQYF. In DNA, the CDR3 is TGTGCCATCAGTCCGACAGGGAGCACAGATACGCAGTATTTT. This rearrangement joins TRBV10-3 to TRBJ2-3; TRBD1 matches 7 bases. The CDR3 has 14 residues. Germline V gene sequence: CDR1 ENHRY, CDR2 SYGVKD. V trimming: 5 bases; J trimming: 0 bases; junction bases outside the gene matches: 2.

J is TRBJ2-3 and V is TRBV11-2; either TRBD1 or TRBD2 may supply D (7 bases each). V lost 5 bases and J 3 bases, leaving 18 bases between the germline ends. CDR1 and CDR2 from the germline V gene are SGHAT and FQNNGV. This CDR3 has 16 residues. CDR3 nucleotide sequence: TGTGCCAGCAGCCATTGGGAGGGGGCGCGGACAGATACGCAGTATTTT. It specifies CASSHWEGARTDTQYF.

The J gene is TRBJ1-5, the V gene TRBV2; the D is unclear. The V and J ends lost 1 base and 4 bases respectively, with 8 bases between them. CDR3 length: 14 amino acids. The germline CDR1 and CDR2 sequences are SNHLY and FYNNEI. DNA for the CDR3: TGTGCCAGCAGTGAAGGGACTTTGAATCAGCCCCAGCATTTT. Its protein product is CASSEGTLNQPQHF.

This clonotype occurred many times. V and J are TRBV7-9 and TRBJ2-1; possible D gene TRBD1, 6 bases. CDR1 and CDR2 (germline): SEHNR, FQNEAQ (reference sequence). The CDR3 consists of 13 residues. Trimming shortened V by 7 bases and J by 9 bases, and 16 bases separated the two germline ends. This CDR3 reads CASTLNRVSEQFF. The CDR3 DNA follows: TGTGCCAGCACCCTAAACAGGGTATCTGAGCAGTTCTTC. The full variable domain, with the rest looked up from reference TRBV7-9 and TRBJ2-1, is DTGVSQNPRHKITKRGQNVTFRCDPISEHNRLYWYRQTLGQGPEFLTYFQNEAQLEKSRLLSDRFSAERPKGSFSTLEIQRTEQGDSAMYLCASTLNRVSEQFFGPGTRLTVL.

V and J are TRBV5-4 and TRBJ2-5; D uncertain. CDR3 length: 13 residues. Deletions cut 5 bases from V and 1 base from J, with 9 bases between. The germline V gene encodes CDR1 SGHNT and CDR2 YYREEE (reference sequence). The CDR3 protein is CASRHQAQETQYF. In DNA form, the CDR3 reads TGTGCCAGCAGACACCAGGCCCAAGAGACCCAGTACTTC.

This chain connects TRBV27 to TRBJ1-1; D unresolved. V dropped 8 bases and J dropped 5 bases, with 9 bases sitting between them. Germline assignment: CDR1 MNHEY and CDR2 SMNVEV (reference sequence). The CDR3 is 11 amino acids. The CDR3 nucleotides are TGTGCCAGCGGCCCGGCTACTGAAGCTTTCTTT. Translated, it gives CASGPATEAFF.

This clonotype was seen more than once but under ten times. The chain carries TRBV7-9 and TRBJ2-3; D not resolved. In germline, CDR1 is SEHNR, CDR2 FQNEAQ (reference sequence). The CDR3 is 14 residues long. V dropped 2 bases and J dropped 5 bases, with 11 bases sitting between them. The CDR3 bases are TGTGCCAGCAGCTTAAGCACTGATCTAGATACGCAGTATTTT. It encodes CASSLSTDLDTQYF. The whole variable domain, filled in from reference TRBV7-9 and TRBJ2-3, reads DTGVSQNPRHKITKRGQNVTFRCDPISEHNRLYWYRQTLGQGPEFLTYFQNEAQLEKSRLLSDRFSAERPKGSFSTLEIQRTEQGDSAMYLCASSLSTDLDTQYFGPGTRLTVL.

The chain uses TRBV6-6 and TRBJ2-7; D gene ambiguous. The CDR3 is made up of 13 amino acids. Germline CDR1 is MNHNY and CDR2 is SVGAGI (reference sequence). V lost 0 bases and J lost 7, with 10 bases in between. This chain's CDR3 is CASSYSALGEQYF. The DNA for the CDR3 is TGTGCCAGCAGTTACTCGGCGTTAGGGGAGCAGTACTTC.

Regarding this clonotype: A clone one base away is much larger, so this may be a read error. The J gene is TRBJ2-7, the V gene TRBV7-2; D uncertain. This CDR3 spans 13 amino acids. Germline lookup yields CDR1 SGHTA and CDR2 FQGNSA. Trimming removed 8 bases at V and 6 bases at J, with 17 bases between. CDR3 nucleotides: TGTGCCAGCGGCGCCAGGATGCCCCTCGAGCAGTACTTC. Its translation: CASGARMPLEQYF.

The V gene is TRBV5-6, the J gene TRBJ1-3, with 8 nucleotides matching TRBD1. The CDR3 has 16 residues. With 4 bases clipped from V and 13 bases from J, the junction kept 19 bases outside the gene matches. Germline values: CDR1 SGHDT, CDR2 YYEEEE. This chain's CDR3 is CASSLYDRGSGGSIYF. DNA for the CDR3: TGTGCCAGCAGCCTATATGACAGGGGATCTGGAGGGTCAATATATTTT.

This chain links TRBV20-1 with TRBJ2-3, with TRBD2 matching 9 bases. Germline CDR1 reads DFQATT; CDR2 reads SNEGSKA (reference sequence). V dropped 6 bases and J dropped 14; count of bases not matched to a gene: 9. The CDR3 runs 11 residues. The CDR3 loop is CSAATLAGSYF. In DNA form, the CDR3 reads TGCAGTGCAGCGACTCTAGCGGGGTCGTATTTT.